A single sample is the source of the 25 T cell receptor beta chains below, sequenced in a study of CD8 T cells in Susac syndrome. RNA in amounts of roughly 0.5 to 1 ug was reverse transcribed with random hexamers. Each CDR3 protein gets one entry after TCRdb re-called the immunoSEQ multiplex PCR reads with MiXCR. The sample holds some 100,000 distinct CDR3 sequences, roughly 91% seen once. The sequenced sample was CD4+ T cells from PBMCs. Receptors originate from a human donor in good health.

V gene TRBV3-1 combines with J gene TRBJ2-3; 10 nucleotides align to TRBD2. The length of the CDR3 is 15 residues. J lost 5 bases, V lost 6 bases, and 8 bases had no gene match. Germline V gene lookup returns CDR1 LGHDT and CDR2 YNNKEL (reference sequence). This CDR3 reads CASRFSSGREDTQYF. In DNA form, the CDR3 reads TGTGCCAGCAGATTCTCTAGCGGGAGAGAAGATACGCAGTATTTT.

Details on this clonotype: The junction and the germline gene differ at one end; a read error may be behind it. The CDR3 region is CANSPGTSEAYEQYF. The CDR3 nucleotides read TGTGCCAACAGCCCCGGGACTAGCGAGGCCTACGAGCAGTACTTC. The chain combines TRBV5-4 with TRBJ2-7; 10 bases match TRBD2. The CDR3 extends over 15 amino acids. Germline loops: CDR1 SGHNT, CDR2 YYREEE (reference sequence).

The rearrangement joins TRBV7-3 to TRBJ2-7; TRBD2 agrees at 11 bases. Germline-derived CDR1 and CDR2 are SGHTA and FQGTGA. This CDR3 is built from 14 residues. The junction had 5 bases not matched to a gene; V was cut back by 5 bases and J by 5 bases. CDR3 amino acids: CASSRGLAGHEQYF. CDR3 coding DNA: TGTGCCAGCAGCCGCGGACTAGCGGGCCACGAGCAGTACTTC.

The chain joins TRBV14 to TRBJ1-1; no reliable D call. Germline lookup yields CDR1 SGHDN and CDR2 FVKESK. This CDR3 is 13 amino acids long. V was clipped by 0 bases and J by 11 bases, with 13 bases between them. CDR3 loop: CASSQDPLPPAFF. The CDR3 DNA follows: TGTGCCAGCAGCCAAGACCCCCTACCCCCCGCTTTCTTT.

V is TRBV20-1 and J is TRBJ2-4; perhaps TRBD1 as D (6 bases). In germline, CDR1 is DFQATT, CDR2 SNEGSKA (reference sequence). The germline V and J ends were trimmed by 5 bases and 6 bases, with 23 bases remaining between them. This CDR3 is 16 amino acids long. Here the CDR3 reads CSAHDLGGRDINIQYF. The CDR3 coding sequence is TGCAGTGCTCATGATCTAGGGGGACGCGATATAAACATTCAGTACTTC.

DNA for the CDR3: TGTGCCAGCAGTTCCCGAAGGGGGGGAGCCAAAAACATTCAGTACTTC. Translated, it gives CASSSRRGGAKNIQYF. The gene calls are TRBV6-5 and TRBJ2-4; possibly TRBD2 for D (7 bases). CDR1 is MNHEY and CDR2 is SVGAGI in the germline V gene. This CDR3 spans 16 amino acids. Trimming removed 4 bases at V and 0 bases at J, with 13 bases between.

The gene calls are TRBV7-9 and TRBJ2-7, with D unresolved. V lost 1 base to trimming and J lost 2 bases, with 6 bases between them. The CDR3 has 13 amino acids. Germline assignment: CDR1 SEHNR and CDR2 FQNEAQ (reference sequence). The CDR3 sequence: CASSLEQPYEQYF. The CDR3 DNA sequence: TGTGCCAGCAGCTTAGAACAGCCCTACGAGCAGTACTTC.

This clonotype showed up just a few times. The chain recombines TRBV18 with TRBJ2-7, with 10 bases fitting TRBD1. Trimming took 1 base from V and 3 from J; bases not matched to a gene: 0. The V gene's germline CDR1 is KGHSH and CDR2 LQKENI. The CDR3 has 14 amino acids. The CDR3 reads CASSPRTGGYEQYF. In DNA form, the CDR3 reads TGTGCCAGCTCACCACGGACAGGGGGCTACGAGCAGTACTTC.

The V and J genes are TRBV10-3 and TRBJ2-3; tentative D call: TRBD2 (6 bases). Trimming pared 6 bases from V and 0 bases from J, leaving 13 bases between. The CDR3 has 15 residues. The germline gives CDR1 ENHRY, CDR2 SYGVKD. CDR3 sequence (DNA): TGTGCCATCAGGACGGTAGGAGGGAGCACAGATACGCAGTATTTT. Amino acid sequence: CAIRTVGGSTDTQYF.

The chain uses TRBV27 and TRBJ2-7; 7 bases match TRBD1. Germline trimming cut 3 bases from V and 7 bases from J; bases unmatched to any gene: 12. The CDR3 consists of 15 residues. The germline V gene encodes CDR1 MNHEY and CDR2 SMNVEV (reference sequence). CDR3 protein: CASSFIKGAPGEQYF. CDR3 DNA sequence: TGTGCCAGCAGTTTCATAAAGGGGGCGCCGGGTGAGCAGTACTTC.

The chain has TRBV25-1 and TRBJ2-2; no firm D call. This CDR3 has 13 residues. Trimming removed 4 bases from V and 4 bases from J, with 7 bases in between. Germline values: CDR1 MGHDK, CDR2 SYGVNS. The CDR3 sequence: CASSGVGTGELFF. The CDR3 coding sequence is TGTGCCAGCAGTGGCGTTGGCACCGGGGAGCTGTTTTTT. The complete variable domain, with remaining parts taken from reference TRBV25-1 and TRBJ2-2, reads EADIYQTPRYLVIGTGKKITLECSQTMGHDKMYWYQQDPGMELHLIHYSYGVNSTEKGDLSSESTVSRIRTEHFPLTLESARPSHTSQYLCASSGVGTGELFFGEGSRLTVL.

The J gene is TRBJ1-2, the V gene TRBV7-3; 7 positions agree with TRBD1. There are 14 residues in the CDR3. CDR1 and CDR2 from the germline V gene are SGHTA and FQGTGA. The trim removed 3 bases at V and 8 bases at J, leaving 9 bases unmatched. The CDR3 sequence: CASSFGDREEGYTF. In DNA, the CDR3 is TGTGCCAGCAGCTTCGGCGACAGGGAGGAAGGCTACACCTTC.

The V call is TRBV6-2 or TRBV6-3, the J call TRBJ2-7; TRBD2 aligns across 8 bases. J was trimmed by 2 bases and V by 8 bases; bases with no gene match: 11. The CDR3 extends over 15 amino acids. The V gene's germline CDR1 is MNHEY and CDR2 SVGEGT. CDR3 nucleotides: TGTGCCAGCCGAGATACGGGAGGGCCTACCTACGAGCAGTACTTC. Translated: CASRDTGGPTYEQYF.

The chain links TRBV7-2 to TRBJ1-2; TRBD1 matches 7 bases. Trimming took 5 bases from V and 6 from J; bases not matched to a gene: 6. The length of the CDR3 is 13 residues. CDR1 and CDR2 (germline): SGHTA, FQGNSA. CDR3 bases: TGTGCCAGCAGCCCCGACAGGGTCCATGGCTACACCTTC. Its translation is CASSPDRVHGYTF.

The V call is TRBV6-5, the J call TRBJ2-7; D is unresolved. V lost 8 bases and J lost 7, with 9 bases in between. This CDR3 contains 10 residues. CDR1 is MNHEY, CDR2 SVGAGI, per germline. The CDR3 region has the DNA TGTGCCAGCCCACTCGGTGAGCAGTACTTC. Its protein is CASPLGEQYF.

This sequence joins TRBV19 and TRBJ2-1; possibly TRBD2 for D (5 bases). V lost 7 bases to trimming and J lost 0 bases, with 13 bases between them. The CDR3 is 15 amino acids. The germline gives CDR1 LNHDA, CDR2 SQIVND (reference sequence). Here the CDR3 reads CASTRVAGSYNEQFF. In DNA, the CDR3 is TGTGCCAGTACCCGGGTCGCGGGCTCCTACAATGAGCAGTTCTTC. The full variable domain, with the rest looked up from reference TRBV19 and TRBJ2-1, is DGGITQSPKYLFRKEGQNVTLSCEQNLNHDAMYWYRQDPGQGLRLIYYSQIVNDFQKGDIAEGYSVSREKKESFPLTVTSAQKNPTAFYLCASTRVAGSYNEQFFGPGTRLTVL.

V and J are TRBV4-3 and TRBJ2-5; D uncertain. Deletions cut 0 bases from V and 1 base from J, with 6 bases between. CDR1 and CDR2 (germline): LGHNA, YSLEER. CDR3 length: 14 residues. CDR3 in DNA: TGCGCCAGCAGCCAAGACGTGCTCCAAGAGACCCAGTACTTC. It encodes CASSQDVLQETQYF.

V is TRBV5-1 and J is TRBJ1-2, with 11 bases identical to TRBD1. The CDR3 is made up of 14 amino acids. With 5 bases clipped from V and 4 bases from J, the junction kept 4 bases outside the gene matches. CDR1 is SGHRS and CDR2 is YFSETQ in the germline V gene. Here the CDR3 DNA reads TGCGCCAGCAGAGGGACAGGGGGTATCTATGGCTACACCTTC. Amino acids: CASRGTGGIYGYTF.

The chain combines TRBV7-2 with TRBJ1-1; the D is unclear. The CDR3 consists of 12 residues. Germline assignment: CDR1 SGHTA and CDR2 FQGNSA. Trimming took 2 bases from V and 8 from J, leaving 9 bases between them. Here the CDR3 DNA reads TGTGCCAGCAGCTTAAGTTACAGAGAAGCTTTCTTT. Encoded protein: CASSLSYREAFF.

The chain carries TRBV7-8 and TRBJ2-5; TRBD2 agrees at 7 bases. This CDR3 spans 17 amino acids. Germline loops: CDR1 SGHVS, CDR2 FQNEAQ. Trimming at V came to 5 bases and at J to 4 bases, leaving 16 bases not matched to a gene. CDR3 in DNA: TGTGCCAGCAGCCGAGGGAGGAGGAGCGGGGATCGAGAGACCCAGTACTTC. Its protein product is CASSRGRRSGDRETQYF.

The chain has TRBV19 and TRBJ2-3, with 10 nucleotides matching TRBD1. Germline values: CDR1 LNHDA, CDR2 SQIVND (reference sequence). The CDR3 is 13 amino acids. The CDR3 protein is CASRQGASYTQYF. The CDR3 nucleotides read TGTGCGTCCCGACAGGGGGCTTCGTATACGCAGTATTTT.

The chain joins TRBV3-1 to TRBJ1-2; D is undetermined. The germline V gene has CDR1 LGHDT and CDR2 YNNKEL (reference sequence). Trimming took off 0 bases at V and 4 bases at J, with 24 bases between the two ends. This CDR3 contains 19 residues. CDR3 loop: CASSQENEKGLKDSYGYTF. As DNA, the CDR3 is TGTGCCAGCAGCCAAGAAAACGAAAAGGGCCTAAAGGATTCCTATGGCTACACCTTC.

V usage is TRBV2 and J usage is TRBJ2-1, with D uncertain. The CDR3 sequence is 13 residues long. V was pared by 10 bases and J by 0 bases, with 10 bases between. CDR1 is SNHLY, CDR2 FYNNEI, per germline. CDR3 DNA: TGTGCCAACGACCACAACTCCTACAATGAGCAGTTCTTC. Translated, it gives CANDHNSYNEQFF.

This rearrangement joins TRBV18 to TRBJ1-1; D is unclear. The germline V and J ends were trimmed by 2 bases and 1 base, with 5 bases remaining between them. The germline V gene encodes CDR1 KGHSH and CDR2 LQKENI. The CDR3 covers 13 residues. The chain's CDR3 is CASSPIRNTEAFF. The CDR3 nucleotides read TGTGCCAGCTCACCAATCAGGAACACTGAAGCTTTCTTT.

The rearrangement joins TRBV29-1 to TRBJ2-7, with 12 bases matching TRBD1. Germline values: CDR1 SQVTM, CDR2 ANQGSEA. V lost 6 bases, J lost 4 bases, and 4 bases stayed unmatched. This CDR3 has 13 residues. The CDR3 here is CSVEGQGAYEQYF. CDR3 DNA sequence: TGCAGCGTGGAGGGACAGGGGGCGTACGAGCAGTACTTC.